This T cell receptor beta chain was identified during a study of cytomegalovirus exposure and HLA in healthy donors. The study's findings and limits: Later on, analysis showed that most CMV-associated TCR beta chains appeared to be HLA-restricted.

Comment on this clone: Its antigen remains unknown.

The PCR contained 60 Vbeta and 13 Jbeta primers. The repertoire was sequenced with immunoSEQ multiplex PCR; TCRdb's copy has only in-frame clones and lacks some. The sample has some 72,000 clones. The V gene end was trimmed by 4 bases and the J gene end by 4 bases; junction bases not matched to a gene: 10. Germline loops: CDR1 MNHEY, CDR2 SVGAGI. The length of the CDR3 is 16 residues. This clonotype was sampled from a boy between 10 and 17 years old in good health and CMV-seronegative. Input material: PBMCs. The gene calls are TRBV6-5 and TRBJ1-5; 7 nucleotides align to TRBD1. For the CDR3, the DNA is TGTGCCAGCAGTTTATCACAGGGGACGGGGAATCAGCCCCAGCATTTT. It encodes CASSLSQGTGNQPQHF.